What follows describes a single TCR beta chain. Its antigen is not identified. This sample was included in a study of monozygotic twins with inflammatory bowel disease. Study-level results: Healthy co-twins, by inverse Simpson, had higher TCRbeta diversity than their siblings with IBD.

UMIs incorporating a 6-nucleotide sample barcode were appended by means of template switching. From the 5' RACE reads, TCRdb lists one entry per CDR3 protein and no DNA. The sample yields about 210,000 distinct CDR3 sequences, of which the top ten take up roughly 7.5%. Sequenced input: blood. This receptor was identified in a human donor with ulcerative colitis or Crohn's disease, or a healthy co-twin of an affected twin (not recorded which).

The CDR3 reads CASSPPTGRDVYTF. The V gene is TRBV4-1, the J gene TRBJ1-2. The V gene's germline CDR1 is MGHRA and CDR2 YSYEKL. The CDR3 runs 14 residues.